This T cell receptor (beta chain) was observed in a study of graft-versus-host responses after intestinal transplantation. Study-wide background: Each transplant was multivisceral, liver-intestinal, or isolated intestinal. Anti-thymocyte globulin induction was given to all recipients, followed by tacrolimus and steroids for about 3 years. General study points: GvH clonotypes were identified within recipient marrow, with a subset emerging first in ileum or blood. Within allografts, high graft-versus-host to host-versus-graft clonal ratios were seen among patients with graft-donor T cell macrochimerism.

About this clone: As yet, its antigen is unknown.

This CDR3 contains 14 residues. The V and J ends lost 4 bases and 11 bases, in that order; junction bases with no gene match: 11. Assay used: immunoSEQ multiplex PCR; TCRdb lists only in-frame clones, some missing. This table holds about 97,000 clones, more than 80% found once. The clonotype comes from a human patient who received an intestinal transplant, so some T cells may come from the graft donor. The starting material was PBMCs, obtained about 450 days after intestinal transplant. The chain combines TRBV5-3 with TRBJ1-1, with 10 bases aligning to TRBD1. TRBV5-3 is flagged as an ORF with uncertain function. CDR3 residues: CARSRERTGGKAFF. The DNA of the CDR3 is TGTGCCAGAAGCCGAGAAAGGACAGGGGGTAAGGCTTTCTTT.